This entry features one TCR beta chain sequence. Germline values: CDR1 MGHDK, CDR2 SYGVNS. Trimming shortened V by 5 bases and J by 0 bases, and 17 bases separated the two germline ends. This CDR3 comprises 16 residues. The method was immunoSEQ multiplex PCR; TCRdb's version includes in-frame clones alone and lacks a portion of them. The sample includes around 160,000 clones, approximately 90% of them seen just once. The source of the sample is a study of blood T cell repertoires in COVID-19. Overall study context: There were acute and convalescent COVID-19 samples, and they came from the United States, Italy and Spain.

The chain employs TRBV25-1 and TRBJ2-7, with a possible D match to TRBD2 (6 bases). Sequencing used peripheral blood. The TCR originated in a man aged 18 to 29 with COVID-19, enrolled during active disease. Here the CDR3 reads CASSTWGDVSSYEQYF. CDR3 sequence (DNA): TGTGCCAGCAGTACTTGGGGGGACGTAAGCTCCTACGAGCAGTACTTC.